The clone carrying this T cell receptor beta chain was observed a handful of times. Its antigen is unknown. The sample is drawn from a study of high-grade serous ovarian cancer treatment subgroups. Study-wide background: Each sample yielded on average approximately 7,700 unique TCR beta rearrangements from 13,000 or so reads.

The tumor samples were collected prior to definitive surgery or chemotherapy. Germline CDR1 is SEHNR and CDR2 is FQNEAQ (reference sequence). CDR3 size: 13 residues. V lost 0 bases and J lost 6; bases outside the gene matches: 0. Findings and caveats of the study: Higher neoantigen levels went with greater TCR clonal relatedness.

Profiled with immunoSEQ multiplex PCR; TCRdb holds only in-frame clones, not every one. The sample holds about 10,000 clones; around 65% are singletons and the top ten take 3.5% to 5%. The V call is TRBV7-9, the J call TRBJ1-1, with 8 bases lining up with TRBD1. The sample was tumor tissue. This clonotype was obtained from a human donor with high-grade serous ovarian cancer. The CDR3 DNA follows: TGTGCCAGCAGCTTAGCGGGACAGGCTGAAGCTTTCTTT. Protein: CASSLAGQAEAFF.